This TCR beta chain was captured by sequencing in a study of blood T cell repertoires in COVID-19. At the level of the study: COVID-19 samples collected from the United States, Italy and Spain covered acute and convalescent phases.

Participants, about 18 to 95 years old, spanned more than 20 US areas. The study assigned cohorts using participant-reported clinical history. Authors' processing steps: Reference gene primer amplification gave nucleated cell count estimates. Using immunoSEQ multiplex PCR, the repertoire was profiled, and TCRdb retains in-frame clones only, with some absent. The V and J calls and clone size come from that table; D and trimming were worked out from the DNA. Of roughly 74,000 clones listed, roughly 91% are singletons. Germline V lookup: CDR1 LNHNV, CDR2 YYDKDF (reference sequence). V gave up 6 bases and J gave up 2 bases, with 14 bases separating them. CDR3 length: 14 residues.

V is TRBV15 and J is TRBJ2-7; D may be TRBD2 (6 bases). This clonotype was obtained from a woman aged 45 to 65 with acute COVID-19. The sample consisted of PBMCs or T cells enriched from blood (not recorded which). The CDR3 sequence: CATSPGTFTYEQYF. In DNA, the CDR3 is TGTGCCACCAGTCCCGGGACTTTCACCTACGAGCAGTACTTC.